This T cell receptor beta chain was identified during a study of cytomegalovirus exposure and HLA in healthy donors. Overall study context: In a previous analysis, around 120 million unique TCR beta sequences were found from approximately 180 million T cells. Points from the study as a whole: Follow-up analysis found HLA locus-dependent TCR association rates, highest for DRB1 and lowest for HLA-C.

Comment on this clone: The antigen is undetermined.

The germline V and J ends were trimmed by 0 bases and 0 bases, with 8 bases remaining between them. The CDR3 has 16 amino acids. Germline V gene data show CDR1 as SGHTA and CDR2 as FQGNSA. PCR involved 60 Vbeta and 13 Jbeta primers. The protocol was immunoSEQ multiplex PCR, while the TCRdb copy is restricted to in-frame clones and leaves out a portion. The sample has about 180,000 clones, over 60% seen once. The chain recombines TRBV7-2 with TRBJ2-2; D uncertain. The TCR originated in a man aged 35 to 55 in good health and CMV-seronegative. Sequencing was carried out using PBMCs. This CDR3 is CASSLAPQANTGELFF. CDR3 coding DNA: TGTGCCAGCAGCTTAGCGCCCCAGGCGAACACCGGGGAGCTGTTTTTT.